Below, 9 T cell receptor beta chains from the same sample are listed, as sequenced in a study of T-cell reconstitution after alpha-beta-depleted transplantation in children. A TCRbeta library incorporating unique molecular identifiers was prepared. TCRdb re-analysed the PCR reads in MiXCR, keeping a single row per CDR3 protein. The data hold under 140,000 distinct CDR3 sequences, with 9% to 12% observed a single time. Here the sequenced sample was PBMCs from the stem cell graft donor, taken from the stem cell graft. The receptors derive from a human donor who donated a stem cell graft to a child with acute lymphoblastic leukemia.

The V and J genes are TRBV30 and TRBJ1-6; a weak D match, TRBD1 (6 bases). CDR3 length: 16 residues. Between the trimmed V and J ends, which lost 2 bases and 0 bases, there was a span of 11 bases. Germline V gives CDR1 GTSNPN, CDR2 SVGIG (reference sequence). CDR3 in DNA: TGTGCCTGGAGTAAGGACAGCCTCTCCTATAATTCACCCCTCCACTTT. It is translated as CAWSKDSLSYNSPLHF.

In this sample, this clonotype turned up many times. As DNA, the CDR3 is TGCAGTGCTGGCCCACCCCCCGGGAGCCGCGGCGGGGAGCTGTTTTTT. This codes for CSAGPPPGSRGGELFF. V gene TRBV20-1 combines with J gene TRBJ2-2, with TRBD2 as a possible D gene (6 bases). V lost 5 bases, J lost 7 bases, and 23 bases lay in between. Per germline, CDR1 DFQATT and CDR2 SNEGSKA (reference sequence). The CDR3 loop spans 16 amino acids.

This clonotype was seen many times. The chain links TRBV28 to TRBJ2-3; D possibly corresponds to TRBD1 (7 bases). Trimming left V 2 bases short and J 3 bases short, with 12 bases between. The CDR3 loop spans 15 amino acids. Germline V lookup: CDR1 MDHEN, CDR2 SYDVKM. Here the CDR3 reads CASSLAEGQTDTQYF. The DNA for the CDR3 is TGTGCCAGCAGTTTAGCGGAGGGACAGACAGATACGCAGTATTTT.

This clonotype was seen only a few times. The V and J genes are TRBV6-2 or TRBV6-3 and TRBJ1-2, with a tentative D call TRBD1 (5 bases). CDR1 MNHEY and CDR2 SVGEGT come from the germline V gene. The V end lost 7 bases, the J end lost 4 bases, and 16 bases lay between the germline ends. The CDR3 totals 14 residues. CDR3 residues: CASNHDSMIYGYTF. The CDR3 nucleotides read TGTGCCAGCAACCACGACAGTATGATCTATGGCTACACCTTC.

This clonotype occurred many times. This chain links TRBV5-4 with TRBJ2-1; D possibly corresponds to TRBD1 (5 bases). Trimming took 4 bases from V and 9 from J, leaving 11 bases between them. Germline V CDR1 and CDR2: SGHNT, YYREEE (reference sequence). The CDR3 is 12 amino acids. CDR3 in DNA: TGTGCCAGCAGCATCGTCCAGGGTGAGCAGTTCTTC. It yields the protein CASSIVQGEQFF.

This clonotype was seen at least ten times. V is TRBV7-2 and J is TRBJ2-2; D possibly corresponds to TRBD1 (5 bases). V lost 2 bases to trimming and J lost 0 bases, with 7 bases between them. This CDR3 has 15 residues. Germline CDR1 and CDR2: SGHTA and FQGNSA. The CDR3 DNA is TGTGCCAGCAGCTTACGACAGACGAACACCGGGGAGCTGTTTTTT. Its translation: CASSLRQTNTGELFF.

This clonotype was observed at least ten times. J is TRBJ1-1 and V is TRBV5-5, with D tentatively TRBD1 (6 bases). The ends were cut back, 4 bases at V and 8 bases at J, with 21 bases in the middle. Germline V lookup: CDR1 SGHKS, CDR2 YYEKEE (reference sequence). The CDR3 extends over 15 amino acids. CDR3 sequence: CASSLLTPGGSEAFF. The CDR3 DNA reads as TGTGCCAGCAGCCTCCTAACGCCCGGGGGCTCCGAAGCTTTCTTT.

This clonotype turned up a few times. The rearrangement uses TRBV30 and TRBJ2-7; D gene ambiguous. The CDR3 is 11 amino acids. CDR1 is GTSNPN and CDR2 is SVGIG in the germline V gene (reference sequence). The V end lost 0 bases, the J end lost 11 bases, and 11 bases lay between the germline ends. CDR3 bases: TGTGCCTGGAGTGTAAGGGTTGATAAGTACTTC. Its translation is CAWSVRVDKYF.

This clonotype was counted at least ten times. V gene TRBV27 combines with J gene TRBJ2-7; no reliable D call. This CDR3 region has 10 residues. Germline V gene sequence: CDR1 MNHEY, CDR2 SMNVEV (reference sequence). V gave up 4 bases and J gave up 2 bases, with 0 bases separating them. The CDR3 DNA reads TGTGCCAGCAGTTCCTACGAGCAGTACTTC. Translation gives CASSSYEQYF.